These 20 T cell receptor beta chains were all obtained from the same sample, sequenced in a study of blood T cell repertoires in COVID-19. Here immunoSEQ multiplex PCR was the method, and the copy in TCRdb shows in-frame clones only, minus some. The sample lists about 210,000 clones; about 82% were seen once. Sequenced: peripheral blood. The receptors derive from a man in his fifties or sixties with COVID-19, enrolled during active disease.

The chain uses TRBV4-3 and TRBJ1-4; no firm D call. The ends were cut back, 1 base at V and 6 bases at J, with 18 bases in the middle. Germline-derived CDR1 and CDR2 are LGHNA and YSLEER. This CDR3 is 17 amino acids long. The CDR3 nucleotides read TGCGCCAGCAGCCAAGGGAGACTGTCCGGCGTGGATGAAAAACTGTTTTTT. Amino acid sequence: CASSQGRLSGVDEKLFF.

The rearrangement uses TRBV28 and TRBJ2-1; maybe TRBD1 (6 bases). The germline V gene has CDR1 MDHEN and CDR2 SYDVKM. V lost 6 bases and J 2 bases, leaving 17 bases between the germline ends. The CDR3 sequence is 16 residues long. The CDR3 region is CASRFGQLNTYNEQFF. The CDR3 coding sequence is TGTGCCAGCAGATTCGGACAGCTGAATACCTACAATGAGCAGTTCTTC.

The chain carries TRBV7-9 and TRBJ2-2; 9 bases are shared with TRBD2. Losses at the gene ends were 4 bases for V and 2 bases for J; bases not matched to a gene: 5. The CDR3 has 16 residues. In germline, CDR1 is SEHNR, CDR2 FQNEAQ (reference sequence). CDR3 amino acids: CASSSRLAVNTGELFF. The CDR3 bases are TGTGCCAGCAGCTCCCGACTAGCGGTAAACACCGGGGAGCTGTTTTTT.

The count of this clone is one. The chain links TRBV11-2 to TRBJ1-6, with 9 nucleotides matching TRBD1. The junction had 2 bases not matched to a gene; V was cut back by 1 base and J by 7 bases. Germline CDR1 is SGHAT and CDR2 is FQNNGV. This CDR3 has 15 amino acids. CDR3 residues: CASSLAGTGNSPLHF. The CDR3 DNA sequence: TGTGCCAGCAGCTTAGCGGGGACAGGGAATTCACCCCTCCACTTT.

This rearrangement joins TRBV4-1 to TRBJ2-7, with a tentative D call TRBD1 (5 bases). Germline V gives CDR1 MGHRA, CDR2 YSYEKL. The V gene lost 4 bases and the J gene lost 4 bases, with 20 bases spanning the gap. The CDR3 spans 16 residues. The CDR3 protein is CASSPDDSLPAYEQYF. The DNA for the CDR3 is TGCGCCAGCAGCCCAGACGACAGCCTCCCCGCGTACGAGCAGTACTTC.

In this sample, this clone turned up many times. One end of the junction does not line up with germline, which may come from a read error. The J gene is TRBJ1-5, the V gene TRBV6-1, with TRBD1 as a possible D gene (5 bases). Germline loops: CDR1 MNHNS, CDR2 SASEGT. The CDR3 covers 17 residues. Here the CDR3 DNA reads TGTGCCAGCACTGAAGAGAGTCACTGGGGCCGGGATCAGCCCCAGCATTTT. Its protein product is CASTEESHWGRDQPQHF.

The chain has TRBV4-1 and TRBJ2-2; weak D call: TRBD2 (6 bases). Germline V gene sequence: CDR1 MGHRA, CDR2 YSYEKL. This CDR3 has 15 amino acids. Trimming took off 4 bases at V and 8 bases at J, with 17 bases between the two ends. Here the CDR3 DNA reads TGCGCCAGCAGCCCCCGGGACTTAGAGACTGGGGAGCTGTTTTTT. Its translation is CASSPRDLETGELFF.

The chain joins TRBV2 to TRBJ2-6; TRBD1 aligns across 7 bases. CDR3 length: 18 residues. V shed 4 bases and J 0 bases; nucleotides not matched to a gene: 9. From germline, CDR1 is SNHLY and CDR2 FYNNEI. DNA of the CDR3: TGTGCCAGCAGTGGTCTGACAGGGATTTCCTCTGGGGCCAACGTCCTGACTTTC. It yields the protein CASSGLTGISSGANVLTF.

V usage is TRBV5-1 and J usage is TRBJ2-5; 11 bases fit TRBD1. From germline, CDR1 is SGHRS and CDR2 YFSETQ. This CDR3 comprises 16 residues. J lost 3 bases, V lost 3 bases, and 7 bases had no gene match. As DNA, the CDR3 is TGCGCCAGCAGCTGGGGGACAGGGGGTCGGGAAGAGACCCAGTACTTC. Encoded protein: CASSWGTGGREETQYF. The full variable domain, completed using reference TRBV5-1 and TRBJ2-5, is KAGVTQTPRYLIKTRGQQVTLSCSPISGHRSVSWYQQTPGQGLQFLFEYFSETQRNKGNFPGRFSGRQFSNSRSEMNVSTLELGDSALYLCASSWGTGGREETQYFGPGTRLLVL.

The chain is built from TRBV4-1 and TRBJ2-7; 8 nucleotides align to TRBD1. Per the germline V gene, CDR1 is MGHRA and CDR2 is YSYEKL. CDR3 length: 15 amino acids. J was trimmed by 3 bases and V by 3 bases; bases with no gene match: 7. CDR3 sequence: CASSQRTGPFYEQYF. The CDR3 DNA reads as TGCGCCAGCAGCCAGAGGACAGGGCCTTTCTACGAGCAGTACTTC.

CDR3 loop: CASRTRTPDTQYF. CDR3 DNA sequence: TGTGCCAGCAGGACCCGGACACCAGATACGCAGTATTTT. The V call is TRBV28, the J call TRBJ2-3; possible D gene TRBD1, 5 bases. CDR1 is MDHEN, CDR2 SYDVKM, per germline. Trimming took 6 bases from V and 4 from J, leaving 11 bases between them. The CDR3 spans 13 residues.

V usage is TRBV7-9 and J usage is TRBJ2-1; D is ambiguous. This CDR3 has 11 amino acids. The V gene's germline CDR1 is SEHNR and CDR2 FQNEAQ (reference sequence). The CDR3 here is CAASSYNEQFF. The CDR3 nucleotides are TGTGCGGCCAGCTCCTACAATGAGCAGTTCTTC.

This chain joins TRBV6-2 or TRBV6-3 and TRBJ2-2; D may be TRBD1 (6 bases). Per germline, CDR1 MNHEY and CDR2 SVGEGT. The CDR3 is 13 residues long. V lost 4 bases and J lost 13, with 16 bases in between. CDR3 loop: CASSLDSFFRLFF. The CDR3 DNA follows: TGTGCCAGCAGTTTGGACAGTTTTTTTAGGCTGTTTTTT.

The chain combines TRBV4-2 with TRBJ1-2, with 7 nucleotides matching TRBD1. Losses at the gene ends were 2 bases for V and 8 bases for J; bases not matched to a gene: 11. The CDR3 runs 15 residues. Germline V CDR1 and CDR2: LGHNA, YNFKEQ. The CDR3, as DNA: TGTGCCAGCAGCCAACTTTCCCGACAGGGCGGAGGCTACACCTTC. This translates into CASSQLSRQGGGYTF.

The chain uses TRBV15 and TRBJ2-3; TRBD2 matches at 7 bases. The V segment lost 5 bases and the J segment 2 bases; nucleotides outside the gene matches: 10. Germline CDR1 LNHNV, CDR2 YYDKDF (reference sequence). CDR3 length equals 16 residues. Here the CDR3 DNA reads TGTGCCACCAGCCCGGCCCTAGCGGAAAACACAGATACGCAGTATTTT. Translation gives CATSPALAENTDTQYF.

The V and J genes are TRBV9 and TRBJ2-1; no clear D. Germline V CDR1 and CDR2: SGDLS, YYNGEE. The ends were cut back, 0 bases at V and 0 bases at J, with 10 bases in the middle. The CDR3 totals 16 residues. This CDR3 is CASSVEFPSSYNEQFF. The CDR3 bases are TGTGCCAGCAGCGTAGAGTTCCCTAGCTCCTACAATGAGCAGTTCTTC.

The chain is built from TRBV1 and TRBJ1-6. TRBV1 is noted as a pseudogene. This CDR3 has 15 amino acids. The CDR3 nucleotides read TGCACCAGCAGCGGCGAGGGGGGGGCTAGCTCACCCCTCCACTTT. Its translation is CTSSGEGGASSPLHF.

The genes are TRBV30 and TRBJ2-7, with TRBD2 matching 8 bases. CDR3 length equals 14 residues. Germline lookup yields CDR1 GTSNPN and CDR2 SVGIG (reference sequence). The trim removed 0 bases at V and 3 bases at J, leaving 4 bases unmatched. CDR3 sequence (DNA): TGTGCCTGGAGTGTCGGGGGGGGACTCTACGAGCAGTACTTC. The encoded protein is CAWSVGGGLYEQYF.

The gene calls are TRBV7-9 and TRBJ2-2, with 8 bases matching TRBD1. From germline, CDR1 is SEHNR and CDR2 FQNEAQ (reference sequence). This CDR3 contains 14 residues. V lost 1 base and J lost 5; bases outside the gene matches: 0. For the CDR3, the DNA is TGTGCCAGCAGCTTAGGGACAGGGACCGGGGAGCTGTTTTTT. This codes for CASSLGTGTGELFF.

The rearrangement links TRBV24-1 to TRBJ2-3, with D unresolved. CDR1 is KGHDR, CDR2 SFDVKD, per germline. V was pared by 5 bases and J by 3 bases, with 11 bases between. This CDR3 spans 14 amino acids. The CDR3: CATSVATLTDTQYF. The CDR3 DNA reads as TGTGCCACCAGTGTCGCGACATTAACAGATACGCAGTATTTT.